This entry lists 32 T cell receptor beta chains sequenced from one sample in a study of metastatic and nonmetastatic thyroid tumors. Patients underwent thyroid surgery, and none had received any treatment before it. TCRdb re-called clones from the PCR reads using MiXCR. The sample has around 23,000 clones, around 20% seen once. Sequenced sample: blood. These receptors came from a female donor with papillary thyroid cancer or a benign thyroid nodule (not recorded which). Some clones in this sample may be carry-over from other donors' samples.

This clone was counted many times. This rearrangement joins TRBV20-1 to TRBJ2-7, with 7 nucleotides matching TRBD1. Unmatched junction bases numbered 11, after V lost 6 bases and J lost 3 bases. This CDR3 spans 14 amino acids. In germline, CDR1 is DFQATT, CDR2 SNEGSKA (reference sequence). The CDR3 nucleotides are TGCAGTGCCACCACAGACAGGGCCCTCTACGAGCAGTACTTC. Its protein is CSATTDRALYEQYF.

This clone has ten or more counts. The V call is TRBV9, the J call TRBJ1-2; D possibly corresponds to TRBD1 (6 bases). V was pared by 4 bases and J by 3 bases, with 13 bases between. Germline CDR1 is SGDLS and CDR2 is YYNGEE. The CDR3 is made up of 14 amino acids. CDR3 DNA sequence: TGTGCCAGCAGCCTTGGGGGGCAGGACTATGGCTACACCTTC. Its protein product is CASSLGGQDYGYTF. The complete variable domain, with remaining parts taken from reference TRBV9 and TRBJ1-2, reads DSGVTQTPKHLITATGQRVTLRCSPRSGDLSVYWYQQSLDQGLQFLIQYYNGEERAKGNILERFSAQQFPDLHSELNLSSLELGDSALYFCASSLGGQDYGYTFGSGTRLTVV.

This clone was seen ten or more times. The chain links TRBV4-2 to TRBJ2-7, with unresolved D. V lost 5 bases, J lost 5 bases, and 7 bases lay in between. This CDR3 is 11 amino acids long. Germline loops: CDR1 LGHNA, CDR2 YNFKEQ. The chain's CDR3 is CASSFSDEQYF. The CDR3 bases are TGTGCCAGCAGCTTCTCGGACGAGCAGTACTTC.

This chain connects TRBV5-1 to TRBJ2-7; 7 positions agree with TRBD2. Per germline, CDR1 SGHRS and CDR2 YFSETQ. The CDR3 spans 17 residues. V shed 2 bases and J 0 bases; nucleotides not matched to a gene: 11. CDR3 sequence (DNA): TGCGCCAGCAGCTTTAATGGGCCTAGCGGCAGCTCCTACGAGCAGTACTTC. Its protein product is CASSFNGPSGSSYEQYF.

J is TRBJ2-7 and V is TRBV6-6; the match to TRBD2 covers 9 bases. This CDR3 has 16 amino acids. CDR1 MNHNY and CDR2 SVGAGI come from the germline V gene (reference sequence). The V and J ends lost 0 bases and 2 bases, in that order; junction bases with no gene match: 5. CDR3 DNA: TGTGCCAGCAGTTACTCGAAAAGACTAGCGGCCTACGAGCAGTACTTC. This encodes CASSYSKRLAAYEQYF.

This clone was seen a handful of times. The chain joins TRBV19 to TRBJ2-1; D unresolved. The CDR3 runs to 12 residues. V was trimmed by 5 bases and J by 7 bases, leaving 9 bases between them. Germline assignment: CDR1 LNHDA and CDR2 SQIVND (reference sequence). The CDR3: CASSSTGNEQFF. The DNA for the CDR3 is TGTGCCAGTAGTTCGACTGGGAATGAGCAGTTCTTC.

Many counts were recorded for this clone. The chain uses TRBV20-1 and TRBJ2-1, with 11 bases fitting TRBD2. Germline-derived CDR1 and CDR2 are DFQATT and SNEGSKA (reference sequence). This CDR3 contains 14 residues. The V gene end was trimmed by 3 bases and the J gene end by 8 bases; junction bases not matched to a gene: 6. CDR3 amino acids: CSARHSGRVDEQFF. The DNA for the CDR3 is TGCAGTGCTAGGCATAGCGGGAGGGTCGATGAGCAGTTCTTC.

V is TRBV6-2 or TRBV6-3 and J is TRBJ2-7; TRBD1 matches at 7 bases. Germline-derived CDR1 and CDR2 are MNHEY and SVGEGT. Trimming removed 1 base from V and 7 bases from J; junction bases left unmatched: 10. CDR3 size: 15 residues. CDR3 region: CASSYLDRAVDEQYF. The CDR3 DNA sequence: TGTGCCAGCAGTTACTTAGACAGGGCCGTTGATGAGCAGTACTTC.

In this sample, this clone turned up many times. The V call is TRBV24-1, the J call TRBJ2-1; 8 nucleotides match TRBD2. V dropped 4 bases and J dropped 1; count of bases not matched to a gene: 5. The CDR3 runs 16 residues. CDR1 and CDR2 from the germline V gene are KGHDR and SFDVKD. DNA of the CDR3: TGTGCCACCAGTGACTCAAGCGGGAGTTCCTACAATGAGCAGTTCTTC. This encodes CATSDSSGSSYNEQFF.

The genes are TRBV6-1 and TRBJ1-2; D might be TRBD1 (5 bases). The germline gives CDR1 MNHNS, CDR2 SASEGT. This CDR3 contains 16 residues. The ends were cut back, 2 bases at V and 7 bases at J, with 20 bases in the middle. The CDR3 loop is CASSEIDGTQGVGYTF. The CDR3 nucleotides read TGTGCCAGCAGTGAAATCGATGGAACCCAGGGCGTTGGCTACACCTTC.

This clone was detected ten times or more. The rearrangement uses TRBV27 and TRBJ2-4; 11 positions agree with TRBD2. The CDR3 runs to 20 residues. V lost 0 bases to trimming and J lost 6 bases; unmatched junction nucleotides: 16. CDR1 is MNHEY and CDR2 is SMNVEV in the germline V gene (reference sequence). The CDR3 here is CASSLSRLAGGASGGNIQYF. DNA for the CDR3: TGTGCCAGCAGTTTATCGAGGCTAGCGGGAGGTGCTTCGGGGGGAAACATTCAGTACTTC.

This clone appeared many times. Other DNA sequences in the same sample also yield this CDR3. The chain combines TRBV19 with TRBJ1-5; D unclear. Trimming pared 3 bases from V and 7 bases from J, leaving 10 bases between. CDR1 is LNHDA, CDR2 SQIVND, per germline (reference sequence). The CDR3 loop spans 13 amino acids. CDR3 in amino acids: CASSIPTNQPQHF. The DNA for the CDR3 is TGTGCCAGTAGTATCCCGACAAACCAGCCCCAGCATTTT.

This clone has only one observation. The V call is TRBV7-9, the J call TRBJ1-2; D gene unclear. The CDR3 consists of 14 residues. V was shortened by 5 bases and J by 8 bases, with 18 bases between the two germline ends. Germline V gene lookup returns CDR1 SEHNR and CDR2 FQNEAQ (reference sequence). CDR3 sequence: CASSPLGSGLGYTF. CDR3 bases: TGTGCCAGCAGCCCACTCGGCTCCGGCCTGGGCTACACCTTC.

This clone was observed a handful of times. Being one base from a much bigger clone, this may be a read error. The chain joins TRBV6-2 or TRBV6-3 to TRBJ2-3; a weak D match, TRBD2 (6 bases). This CDR3 is 19 amino acids long. Per germline, CDR1 MNHEY and CDR2 SVGEGT. The V end lost 2 bases, the J end lost 2 bases, and 23 bases lay between the germline ends. The DNA of the CDR3 is TGTGCCAGCAGTTACCCCGGTATAGCGGAAGCCCCTCCCACAGATACGCAGTATTTT. Amino acid sequence: CASSYPGIAEAPPTDTQYF.

This clone is classed as medium-sized (0.01 to 0.1%). The V gene is TRBV6-1, the J gene TRBJ2-2; D is uncertain. The V gene's germline CDR1 is MNHNS and CDR2 SASEGT. This CDR3 spans 14 amino acids. Trimming removed 7 bases at V and 2 bases at J, with 11 bases between. This CDR3 reads CASIALDNTGELFF. CDR3 nucleotide sequence: TGTGCCAGCATCGCTCTCGATAACACCGGGGAGCTGTTTTTT.

This clone has ten or more counts. The chain recombines TRBV20-1 with TRBJ2-3; D may be TRBD1 (10 bases). CDR3 size: 16 residues. Germline CDR1 DFQATT, CDR2 SNEGSKA (reference sequence). Trimming stripped 4 bases from V and 3 bases from J, with 20 bases between. The CDR3: CSATTGGAGGTDTQYF. CDR3 nucleotides: TGCAGTGCTACGACAGGGGGCGCGGGAGGGACAGATACGCAGTATTTT.

The rearrangement uses TRBV20-1 and TRBJ2-2; TRBD2 agrees at 7 bases. The V and J ends lost 5 bases and 0 bases, in that order; junction bases with no gene match: 3. Germline loops: CDR1 DFQATT, CDR2 SNEGSKA (reference sequence). The CDR3 consists of 14 residues. DNA of the CDR3: TGCAGTGCTGCCGGGACTACGAACACCGGGGAGCTGTTTTTT. Amino acid sequence: CSAAGTTNTGELFF.

The table lists this clone with many counts. The CDR3 DNA reads as TGTGCCAGCAGTTACAGAATCCGGGACGGTACTGAAGCTTTCTTT. Protein product: CASSYRIRDGTEAFF. V usage is TRBV6-6 and J usage is TRBJ1-1; TRBD1 might be the D (5 bases). The CDR3 is 15 amino acids. Trimming pared 2 bases from V and 5 bases from J, leaving 15 bases between. Germline assignment: CDR1 MNHNY and CDR2 SVGAGI (reference sequence).

Many counts were recorded for this clone. The J gene is TRBJ2-3, the V gene TRBV7-8; D is possibly TRBD1 or TRBD2 (5 bases each). V dropped 5 bases and J dropped 0 bases, with 9 bases sitting between them. Germline loops: CDR1 SGHVS, CDR2 FQNEAQ. The CDR3 consists of 14 residues. The CDR3 spells CASSPGLSTDTQYF. CDR3 bases: TGTGCCAGCAGCCCGGGGCTTAGCACAGATACGCAGTATTTT. Combining the CDR3 with reference TRBV7-8 and TRBJ2-3 gives the whole variable domain GAGVSQSPRYKVAKRGQDVALRCDPISGHVSLFWYQQALGQGPEFLTYFQNEAQLDKSGLPSDRFFAERPEGSVSTLKIQRTQQEDSAVYLCASSPGLSTDTQYFGPGTRLTVL.

Ten or more counts support this clone. This chain links TRBV28 with TRBJ2-4; 9 bases are shared with TRBD2. The V gene end was trimmed by 3 bases and the J gene end by 4 bases; junction bases not matched to a gene: 7. CDR1 and CDR2 (germline): MDHEN, SYDVKM. This CDR3 has 16 amino acids. CDR3 amino acids: CASSFRSREGKNIQYF. The CDR3 DNA reads TGTGCCAGCAGTTTCCGGTCGCGGGAGGGGAAAAACATTCAGTACTTC.

By frequency in the sample, this clone is medium-sized. V usage is TRBV6-4 and J usage is TRBJ2-3; 8 positions match TRBD2. The V gene end was trimmed by 2 bases and the J gene end by 2 bases; junction bases not matched to a gene: 3. Germline CDR1 MRHNA, CDR2 SNTAGT. This CDR3 is built from 15 residues. In nucleotides, the CDR3 is TGTGCCAGCAGTGACGGAGCGGGAGCCACAGATACGCAGTATTTT. As protein: CASSDGAGATDTQYF.

The chain is built from TRBV6-5 and TRBJ1-3; D unclear. CDR1 is MNHEY and CDR2 is SVGAGI in the germline V gene. V was pared by 4 bases and J by 4 bases, with 8 bases between. This CDR3 region has 13 residues. Here the CDR3 DNA reads TGTGCCAGCAGTTTTAAGGAGGGAAACACCATATATTTT. This encodes CASSFKEGNTIYF.

Points on this clone: Relative to the germline gene, one junction end is altered; a read error may explain this. V gene TRBV19 combines with J gene TRBJ1-5; D is perhaps TRBD1 (5 bases). Germline CDR1 and CDR2: LNHDA and SQIVND (reference sequence). There are 15 residues in the CDR3. The CDR3 DNA is TGTGCCAGTATTATAGGGTCCAGGGTCAATCAGCCCCAGCATTTT. Residues: CASIIGSRVNQPQHF.

Worth noting for this clone: A much larger clone lies a single base off, so this may be a read error. Other DNA sequences in this sample translate to the same CDR3. The chain couples TRBV9 to TRBJ2-3; 7 nucleotides align to TRBD2. From germline, CDR1 is SGDLS and CDR2 YYNGEE. This CDR3 comprises 16 residues. After removal of 4 bases from V and 4 bases from J, the junction contained 12 bases not matched to a gene. The CDR3 is CASSPLLAGEPDTQYF. The CDR3 DNA sequence: TGTGCCAGCAGCCCACTACTGGCGGGAGAACCAGATACGCAGTATTTT.

This clone was seen only a few times. Being one base from a much bigger clone, this may be a read error. The same CDR3 is also encoded by other DNA sequences in this sample. This chain joins TRBV20-1 and TRBJ2-5; no reliable D call. The CDR3 consists of 13 residues. Germline values: CDR1 DFQATT, CDR2 SNEGSKA (reference sequence). CDR3 DNA: TGCAGTGCTACTCCAGAACTCCAAGAGACACAGTACTTC. This translates into CSATPELQETQYF.

There are many counts of this clone. The rearrangement joins TRBV6-1 to TRBJ1-4, with D perhaps TRBD1 (5 bases). Germline CDR1 MNHNS, CDR2 SASEGT. The CDR3 consists of 14 residues. V was shortened by 6 bases and J by 4 bases, with 12 bases between the two germline ends. DNA of the CDR3: TGTGCCAGCAGACCGGGACTTAGTAATGAAAAACTGTTTTTT. This gives the protein CASRPGLSNEKLFF.

Only a few counts were recorded for this clone. The chain uses TRBV6-2 or TRBV6-3 and TRBJ2-6, with D tentatively TRBD2 (5 bases). CDR1 MNHEY and CDR2 SVGEGT come from the germline V gene. The CDR3 is 17 residues long. V was cut by 0 bases and J by 1 base, with 10 bases left in between. The chain's CDR3 is CASSYSGKKSGANVLTF. CDR3 sequence (DNA): TGTGCCAGCAGTTACTCCGGGAAAAAATCTGGGGCCAACGTCCTGACTTTC.

This clone appeared many times. V is TRBV4-3 and J is TRBJ2-7; TRBD2 matches at 13 bases. The germline CDR1 and CDR2 sequences are LGHNA and YSLEER. Trimming removed 1 base from V and 4 bases from J; junction bases left unmatched: 1. CDR3 length: 15 amino acids. The CDR3 is CASSQATSGRYEQYF. CDR3 nucleotides: TGCGCCAGCAGCCAAGCGACTAGCGGGAGGTACGAGCAGTACTTC.

This clone was observed many times. V is TRBV11-2 and J is TRBJ2-6, with D possibly being TRBD2 (5 bases). In germline, CDR1 is SGHAT, CDR2 FQNNGV. V lost 0 bases to trimming and J lost 0 bases, with 6 bases between them. This CDR3 comprises 16 residues. The CDR3 reads CASSLDRGSGANVLTF. The CDR3, as DNA: TGTGCCAGCAGCTTAGATCGGGGCTCTGGGGCCAACGTCCTGACTTTC.

V and J are TRBV12-3 or TRBV12-4 and TRBJ2-5; 11 bases are a match to TRBD2. The CDR3 spans 14 residues. J lost 5 bases, V lost 6 bases, and 5 bases had no gene match. Written as DNA, the CDR3 is TGTGCCAGCAGAACTTGGACTAGCGGGGAGACCCAGTACTTC. Protein sequence: CASRTWTSGETQYF.

The chain employs TRBV6-5 and TRBJ2-7; tentatively, D is TRBD2 (5 bases). The CDR3 spans 17 residues. In germline, CDR1 is MNHEY, CDR2 SVGAGI. V dropped 7 bases and J dropped 5 bases, with 27 bases sitting between them. The CDR3 DNA reads as TGTGCCAGCATTTATCGGAGGTTCGTGCGTGAAGTCCACGAGCAGTACTTC. It specifies CASIYRRFVREVHEQYF.

In its sample, this clone was seen many times. The V and J genes are TRBV6-2 or TRBV6-3 and TRBJ1-5, with D tentatively TRBD1 (6 bases). The CDR3 spans 15 residues. Germline V lookup: CDR1 MNHEY, CDR2 SVGEGT. Trimming removed 2 bases from V and 1 base from J, with 9 bases in between. The CDR3 sequence is CASSYARGSNQPQHF. The CDR3 DNA reads as TGTGCCAGCAGTTACGCCAGGGGAAGCAATCAGCCCCAGCATTTT.